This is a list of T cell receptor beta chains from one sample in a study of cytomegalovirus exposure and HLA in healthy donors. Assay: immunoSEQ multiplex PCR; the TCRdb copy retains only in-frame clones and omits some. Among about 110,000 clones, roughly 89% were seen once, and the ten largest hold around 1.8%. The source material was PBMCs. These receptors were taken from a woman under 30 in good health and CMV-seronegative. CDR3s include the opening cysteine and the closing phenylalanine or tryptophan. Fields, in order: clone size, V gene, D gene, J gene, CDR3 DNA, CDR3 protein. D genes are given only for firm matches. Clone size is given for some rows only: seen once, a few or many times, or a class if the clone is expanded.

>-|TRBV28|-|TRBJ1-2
TGTGCCAGCAGTTTAAGCGGGGGGGGTGGCTACACCTTC
CASSLSGGGGYTF
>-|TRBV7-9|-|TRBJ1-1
TGTGCCAGCAGCTTGAATCGCGGCACAAACACTGAAGCTTTCTTT
CASSLNRGTNTEAFF
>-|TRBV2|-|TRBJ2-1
TGTGCCAGCAGTGAATACCAGGACACTTACAATGAGCAGTTCTTC
CASSEYQDTYNEQFF
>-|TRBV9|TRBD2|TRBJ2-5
TGTGCCAGCAGCATAAGCGGGAGGGGAGCAGAGACCCAGTACTTC
CASSISGRGAETQYF
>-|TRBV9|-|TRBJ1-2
TGTGCCAGCAGCGTAGTAGGGGGAATGGAGGGCTACACCTTC
CASSVVGGMEGYTF
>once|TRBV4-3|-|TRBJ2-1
TGCGCCAGCAGCCAAGAAACGGCGGGTTCCTACAATGAGCAGTTCTTC
CASSQETAGSYNEQFF
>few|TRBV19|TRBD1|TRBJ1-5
TGTGCCAGTACTACCATAGGACAGGGGGGCCGTCAGCCCCAGCATTTT
CASTTIGQGGRQPQHF
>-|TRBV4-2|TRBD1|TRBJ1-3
TGTGCCAGCAGCCAAGATTTGGACAGGGGCTTCTCTGGAAACACCATATATTTT
CASSQDLDRGFSGNTIYF
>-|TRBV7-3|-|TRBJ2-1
TGTGCCAGCAGCTACTCCCCGGTCAATGAGCAGTTCTTC
CASSYSPVNEQFF
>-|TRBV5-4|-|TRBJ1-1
TGTGCCAGCAGCTTGGAGGGGGAAGCTTTCTTT
CASSLEGEAFF
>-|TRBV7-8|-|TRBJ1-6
TGTGCCAGCAGCCTTCTCGACAGAAATTCACCCCTCCACTTT
CASSLLDRNSPLHF
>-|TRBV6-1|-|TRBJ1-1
TGTGCCAGCAAGAAAGGGAGCTTCTCGAACACTGAAGCTTTCTTT
CASKKGSFSNTEAFF
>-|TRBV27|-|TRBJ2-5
TGTGCCAGCAGTTCCTGGGGCGGGAACGGCCGGGAGACCCAGTACTTC
CASSSWGGNGRETQYF
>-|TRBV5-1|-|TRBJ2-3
TGCGCCAGCAGCTTGGGATTCAGAGATACGCAGTATTTT
CASSLGFRDTQYF
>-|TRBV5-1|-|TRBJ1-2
TGCGCCAGCAGCTTGGAGCTAGGGGTGGGCTACACCTTC
CASSLELGVGYTF
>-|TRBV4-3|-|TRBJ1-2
TGCGCCAGCAGCCTCAGGGTATGGTATGGCTACACCTTC
CASSLRVWYGYTF
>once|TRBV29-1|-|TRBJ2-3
TGCAGCGTCGAGTCAACTAGCTCAGATACGCAGTATTTT
CSVESTSSDTQYF
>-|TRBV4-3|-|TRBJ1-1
TGCGCCAGCAGCCATACAGGGCTCACTGAAGCTTTCTTT
CASSHTGLTEAFF
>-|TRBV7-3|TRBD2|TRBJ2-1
TGTGCCAGCAGCTCGTGGACTAGCGGGAGGGAGACCTACAATGAGCAGTTCTTC
CASSSWTSGRETYNEQFF
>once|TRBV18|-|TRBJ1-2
TGTGCCAGCCGCCCTGGACAGAACACCTATGGCTACACCTTC
CASRPGQNTYGYTF
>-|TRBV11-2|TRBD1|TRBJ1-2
TGTGCCAGCAGCTTATCTCGCGGACAGGGTGCTAACTATGGCTACACCTTC
CASSLSRGQGANYGYTF
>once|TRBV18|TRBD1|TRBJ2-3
TGTGCCAGCTCACGACGGGACAGTAACACAGATACGCAGTATTTT
CASSRRDSNTDTQYF
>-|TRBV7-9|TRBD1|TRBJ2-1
TGTGCCAGCACCCCAGGGGGACAGGGGCCCTACAATGAGCAGTTCTTC
CASTPGGQGPYNEQFF
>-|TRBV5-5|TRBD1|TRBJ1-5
TGTGCCAGCAGCTTTGGCGACAGGGATAGCAATCAGCCCCAGCATTTT
CASSFGDRDSNQPQHF
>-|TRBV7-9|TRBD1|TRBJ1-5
TGTGCCAGCAGCCCAGCTCAGGGGGCTAGCAATCAGCCCCAGCATTTT
CASSPAQGASNQPQHF
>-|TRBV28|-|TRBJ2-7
TGTGCCAGCAGTTTCAGTGCGGGCCTCCGTTACGAGCAGTACTTC
CASSFSAGLRYEQYF
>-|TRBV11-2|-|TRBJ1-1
TGTGCCAGCAGGAGCCTGGCGGGCACTGAAGCTTTCTTT
CASRSLAGTEAFF
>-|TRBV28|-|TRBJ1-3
TGTGCCAGCAGTTTGACACTCCGGCTGGGCTCTGGAAACACCATATATTTT
CASSLTLRLGSGNTIYF
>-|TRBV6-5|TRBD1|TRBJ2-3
TGTGCCAGCAGCCCCGGGGACAGGGAATGGGATACGCAGTATTTT
CASSPGDREWDTQYF
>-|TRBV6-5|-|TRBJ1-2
TGTGCCAGCAGTTACTCTTTCCAGACTAACTATGGCTACACCTTC
CASSYSFQTNYGYTF
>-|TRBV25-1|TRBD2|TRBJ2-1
TGTGCCAGCAGTGTAAAACAAATTAGCGGGACGGACAATGAGCAGTTCTTC
CASSVKQISGTDNEQFF
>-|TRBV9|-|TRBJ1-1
TGTGCCAGCAGCTTCGCACCATACATGAACACTGAAGCTTTCTTT
CASSFAPYMNTEAFF
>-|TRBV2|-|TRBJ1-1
TGTGCCAGCAGCTCCGGGACAACGGGAACTGAAGCTTTCTTT
CASSSGTTGTEAFF
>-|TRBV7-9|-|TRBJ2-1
TGTGCCAGCAGTTCGACAGTGAATGAGCAGTTCTTC
CASSSTVNEQFF
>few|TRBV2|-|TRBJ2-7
TGTGCCAGCAGTGTGTCGTTGTCCGCACTCCACGAGCAGTACTTC
CASSVSLSALHEQYF
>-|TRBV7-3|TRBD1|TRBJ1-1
TGTGCCAGCAGCTTAAACCCAGGGGGCGCGAGTGGCACTGAAGCTTTCTTT
CASSLNPGGASGTEAFF
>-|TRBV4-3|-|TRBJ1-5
TGCGCCAGCAGCCAAGGGTGGTCGGGGGATCAGCCCCAGCATTTT
CASSQGWSGDQPQHF
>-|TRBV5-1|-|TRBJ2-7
TGCGCCAGCAGCTTTGGCAGGGTGTCTGACGAGCAGTACTTC
CASSFGRVSDEQYF
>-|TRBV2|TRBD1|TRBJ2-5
TGTGCCAGTCGGACAGGCGGCGGGGAGACCCAGTACTTC
CASRTGGGETQYF
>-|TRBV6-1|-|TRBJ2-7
TGTGCCAGCAGGGGTCATATCGGGACTCTCTACGAGCAGTACTTC
CASRGHIGTLYEQYF
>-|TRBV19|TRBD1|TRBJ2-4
TGTGCCAGTAGTCGATTATCCGGGACAGGTTTAAAAAACATTCAGTACTTC
CASSRLSGTGLKNIQYF